These 6 T cell receptor beta chains originate from one sample sequenced in a study of identical twins. TCRdb redid the calling of the 5' RACE reads with MiXCR, one entry per CDR3 protein. The table lists roughly 250,000 distinct CDR3 sequences, about 7.3% of them singletons. These same data were also listed under a study on yellow fever vaccine responses in identical twins.

Sample: memory (CD45RO+) T cells sorted from blood. These receptor sequences come from a woman under 30 in good health.

This clonotype was detected many times. The J gene is TRBJ2-1, the V gene TRBV7-2; unclear D gene. With 5 bases removed from V and 4 bases from J, the gap between germline ends came to 12 bases. Looked up from germline, CDR1 is SGHTA and CDR2 is FQGNSA. The CDR3 length is 14 residues. The CDR3 sequence: CASSPAGRYNEQFF. CDR3 bases: TGTGCCAGCAGCCCCGCCGGGCGATACAATGAGCAGTTCTTC.

The chain has TRBV20-1 and TRBJ2-1; D might be TRBD2 (6 bases). Per the germline V gene, CDR1 is DFQATT and CDR2 is SNEGSKA (reference sequence). The CDR3 runs to 15 residues. V was shortened by 0 bases and J by 2 bases, with 11 bases between the two germline ends. As DNA, the CDR3 is TGCAGTGCTAGAGATTTCCCGGGGGCCTACAATGAGCAGTTCTTC. Protein sequence: CSARDFPGAYNEQFF.

This clonotype was picked up a small number of times. CDR3 sequence: CASSEWFQSGNTIYF. The CDR3 DNA follows: TGTGCCAGCAGTGAATGGTTCCAGTCTGGAAACACCATATATTTT. The genes are TRBV25-1 and TRBJ1-3, with D unclear. Germline values: CDR1 MGHDK, CDR2 SYGVNS. V lost 1 base to trimming and J lost 1 base, with 8 bases between them. The length of the CDR3 is 15 residues.

This chain connects TRBV28 to TRBJ1-5; no clear D gene. The germline V gene encodes CDR1 MDHEN and CDR2 SYDVKM. The CDR3 runs to 13 residues. Trimming removed 3 bases from V and 3 bases from J, with 6 bases in between. The CDR3 region is CASSFGPNQPQHF. The CDR3 nucleotides are TGTGCCAGCAGTTTCGGGCCCAATCAGCCCCAGCATTTT. Full variable domain (remainder filled in from reference TRBV28 and TRBJ1-5): DVKVTQSSRYLVKRTGEKVFLECVQDMDHENMFWYRQDPGLGLRLIYFSYDVKMKEKGDIPEGYSVSREKKERFSLILESASTNQTSMYLCASSFGPNQPQHFGDGTRLSIL.

Ten or more counts support this clonotype. The chain employs TRBV5-1 and TRBJ2-5; D call uncertain. Germline assignment: CDR1 SGHRS and CDR2 YFSETQ. Deletions cut 4 bases from V and 5 bases from J, with 18 bases between. The CDR3 sequence is 15 residues long. CDR3 sequence: CASSTDPLSMETQYF. Here the CDR3 DNA reads TGCGCCAGCAGCACAGACCCCCTCTCGATGGAGACCCAGTACTTC.

There are many counts of this clonotype. The CDR3 DNA reads as TGCAGTGCTAGTAGACAGGGTACTGGCTACACCTTC. Translation gives CSASRQGTGYTF. V gene TRBV20-1 combines with J gene TRBJ1-2; 7 nucleotides agree with TRBD1. Germline CDR1 and CDR2: DFQATT and SNEGSKA (reference sequence). The CDR3 spans 12 residues. Unmatched junction bases numbered 5, after V lost 3 bases and J lost 7 bases.